This entry concerns a single T cell receptor (beta chain). Assay: immunoSEQ multiplex PCR; the TCRdb copy retains only in-frame clones and omits some. Among about 77,000 clones listed, around 93% were seen once. The germline V gene has CDR1 SGHRS and CDR2 YFSETQ. Losses at the gene ends were 4 bases for V and 8 bases for J; bases not matched to a gene: 16. CDR3 length equals 17 residues. The sample belongs to a study of graft-versus-host responses after intestinal transplantation. The sample in question was PBMCs, obtained 98 days after intestinal transplantation. The receptor was derived from a human patient who received an intestinal transplant, so some T cells may come from the graft donor. V is TRBV5-1 and J is TRBJ2-1; TRBD2 matches at 9 bases. CDR3 DNA: TGCGCCAGCAGCGCCTCGGCGGGGAGCGGGGGGAATGATGAGCAGTTCTTC. Encoded protein: CASSASAGSGGNDEQFF.